This TCR beta chain was sequenced during a study of blood T cell repertoires in COVID-19. The wider study: Whether acute or convalescent, the COVID-19 samples came from the United States, Italy and Spain. Sample material is recorded as cDNA or gDNA derived from T cells, B-cell-depleted T cells, or PBMCs.

This clone was observed a handful of times. Original handling: By means of reference gene primer amplification, nucleated cell counts were estimated. The protocol was immunoSEQ multiplex PCR, while the TCRdb copy is restricted to in-frame clones and leaves out a portion. V and J calls and clone size are as listed in that table; D and trimming were resolved from the DNA. The sample has 220,000 or so clones; 82% are singletons. CDR3 length: 13 amino acids. Trimming left V 1 base short and J 3 bases short, with 6 bases between. Recruited during active infection, patients (from Seattle) were subsequently followed longitudinally.

The chain couples TRBV12-3 or TRBV12-4 to TRBJ1-2; D gene uncertain. This receptor was identified in a woman aged 80 or over with COVID-19, enrolled during active disease. Sequencing was done on a sample of peripheral blood. The CDR3 DNA reads TGTGCCAGCAGTTTAGTGCGGGACTATGGCTACACCTTC. This sequence encodes CASSLVRDYGYTF.